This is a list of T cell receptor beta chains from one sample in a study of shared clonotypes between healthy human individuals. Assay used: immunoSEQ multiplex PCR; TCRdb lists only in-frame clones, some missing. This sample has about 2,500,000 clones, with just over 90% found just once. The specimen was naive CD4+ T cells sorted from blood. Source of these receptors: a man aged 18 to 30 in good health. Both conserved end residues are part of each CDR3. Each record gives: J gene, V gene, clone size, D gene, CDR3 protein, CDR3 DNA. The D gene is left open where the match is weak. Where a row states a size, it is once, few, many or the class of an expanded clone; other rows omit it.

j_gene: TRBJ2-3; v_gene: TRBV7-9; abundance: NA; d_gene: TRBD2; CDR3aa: CASSLRLAGDTQYF; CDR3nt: TGTGCCAGCAGCTTACGACTAGCTGGGGATACGCAGTATTTT
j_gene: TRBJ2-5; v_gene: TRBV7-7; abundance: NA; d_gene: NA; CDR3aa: CASSRGRLETQYF; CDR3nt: TGTGCTAGCAGCAGGGGGAGGCTGGAGACCCAGTACTTC
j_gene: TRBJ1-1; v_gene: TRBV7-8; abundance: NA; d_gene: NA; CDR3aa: CASSFPYRASEAFF; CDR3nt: TGTGCCAGCAGCTTTCCCTACAGGGCCTCTGAAGCTTTCTTT
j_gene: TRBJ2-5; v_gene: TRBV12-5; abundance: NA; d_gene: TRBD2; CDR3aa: CASGLEGLAEETQYF; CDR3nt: TGTGCTAGTGGTTTGGAGGGACTAGCGGAAGAGACCCAGTACTTC
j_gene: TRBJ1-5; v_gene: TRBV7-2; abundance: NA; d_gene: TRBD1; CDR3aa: CASSPGTGHQPQHF; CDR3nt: TGTGCCAGCAGCCCGGGGACAGGCCATCAGCCCCAGCATTTT
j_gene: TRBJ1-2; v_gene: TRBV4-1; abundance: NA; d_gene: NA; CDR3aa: CASSQDTGFSYGYTF; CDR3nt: TGCGCCAGCAGCCAAGATACAGGTTTCAGTTATGGCTACACCTTC
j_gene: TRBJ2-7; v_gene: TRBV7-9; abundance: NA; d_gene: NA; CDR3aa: CASSLDRTSEQYF; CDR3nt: TGTGCCAGCAGCTTAGACCGGACTTCCGAGCAGTACTTC
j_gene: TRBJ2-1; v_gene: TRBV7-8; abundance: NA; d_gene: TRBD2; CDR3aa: CASSLPSGNLNPSYNEQFF; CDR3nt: TGTGCCAGCAGCTTACCTAGCGGGAACCTTAATCCCTCCTACAATGAGCAGTTCTTC
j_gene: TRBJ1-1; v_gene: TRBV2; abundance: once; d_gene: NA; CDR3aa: CASNAGEGEAFF; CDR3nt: TGTGCCAGCAACGCGGGAGAAGGTGAAGCTTTCTTT
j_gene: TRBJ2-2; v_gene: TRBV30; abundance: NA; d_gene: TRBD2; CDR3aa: CACKRSGTNTGELFF; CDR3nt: TGTGCCTGTAAAAGAAGCGGGACGAACACCGGGGAGCTGTTTTTT
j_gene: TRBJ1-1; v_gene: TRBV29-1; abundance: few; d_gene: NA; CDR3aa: CSGRENTEAFF; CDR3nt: TGCAGCGGCCGAGAGAACACTGAAGCTTTCTTT
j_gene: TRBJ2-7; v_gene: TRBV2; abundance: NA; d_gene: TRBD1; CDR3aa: CASTPGQGAYEQYF; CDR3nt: TGTGCCAGCACCCCGGGACAGGGCGCCTACGAGCAGTACTTC
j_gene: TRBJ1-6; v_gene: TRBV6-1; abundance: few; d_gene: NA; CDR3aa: CASRAARGSPLHF; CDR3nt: TGTGCCAGCAGGGCAGCCCGAGGTTCACCCCTCCACTTT
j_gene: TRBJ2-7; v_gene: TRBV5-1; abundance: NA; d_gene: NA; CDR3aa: CASQDPSNYEQYF; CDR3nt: TGCGCCAGTCAGGATCCATCTAACTACGAGCAGTACTTC
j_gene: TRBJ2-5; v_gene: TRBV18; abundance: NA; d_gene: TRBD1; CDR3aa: CASSYLPGTGKETQYF; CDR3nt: TGTGCCAGCTCATACCTCCCCGGGACAGGGAAAGAGACCCAGTACTTC
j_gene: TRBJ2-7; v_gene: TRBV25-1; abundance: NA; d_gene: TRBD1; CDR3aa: CASGPTGTYEQYF; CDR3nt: TGTGCCAGCGGCCCGACAGGGACCTACGAGCAGTACTTC
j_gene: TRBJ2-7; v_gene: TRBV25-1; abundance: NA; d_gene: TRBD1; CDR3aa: CASSETGGSYEQYF; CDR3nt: TGTGCCAGCAGTGAAACAGGGGGCTCCTACGAGCAGTACTTC
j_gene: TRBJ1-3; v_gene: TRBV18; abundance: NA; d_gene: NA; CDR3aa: CASSPLDKGYGNTIYF; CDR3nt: TGTGCCAGCTCACCTTTGGACAAAGGTTATGGAAACACCATATATTTT
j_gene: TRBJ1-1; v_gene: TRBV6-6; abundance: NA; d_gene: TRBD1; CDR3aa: CASSPGQGTEAFF; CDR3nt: TGTGCCAGCAGCCCTGGACAGGGGACTGAAGCTTTCTTT
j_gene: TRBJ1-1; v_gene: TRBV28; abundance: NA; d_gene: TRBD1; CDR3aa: CASSLAQGQANTEAFF; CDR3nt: TGTGCCAGCAGCTTGGCCCAGGGACAGGCGAACACTGAAGCTTTCTTT
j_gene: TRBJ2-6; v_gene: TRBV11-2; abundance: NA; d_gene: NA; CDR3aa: CASSLDGSGANVLTF; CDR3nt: TGTGCCAGCAGCTTAGATGGATCTGGGGCCAACGTCCTGACTTTC
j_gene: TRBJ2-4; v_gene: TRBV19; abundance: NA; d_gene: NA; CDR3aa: CASSIAGTKNIQYF; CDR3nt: TGTGCCAGTAGTATCGCCGGGACTAAAAACATTCAGTACTTC
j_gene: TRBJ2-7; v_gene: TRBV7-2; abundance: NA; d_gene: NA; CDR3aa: CASSLDRSTYEQYF; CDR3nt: TGTGCCAGCAGCTTAGACCGGAGCACCTACGAGCAGTACTTC
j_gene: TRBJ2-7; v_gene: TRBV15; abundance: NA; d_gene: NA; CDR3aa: CATSRDLQYEQYF; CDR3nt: TGTGCCACCAGCAGAGATCTGCAGTACGAGCAGTACTTC